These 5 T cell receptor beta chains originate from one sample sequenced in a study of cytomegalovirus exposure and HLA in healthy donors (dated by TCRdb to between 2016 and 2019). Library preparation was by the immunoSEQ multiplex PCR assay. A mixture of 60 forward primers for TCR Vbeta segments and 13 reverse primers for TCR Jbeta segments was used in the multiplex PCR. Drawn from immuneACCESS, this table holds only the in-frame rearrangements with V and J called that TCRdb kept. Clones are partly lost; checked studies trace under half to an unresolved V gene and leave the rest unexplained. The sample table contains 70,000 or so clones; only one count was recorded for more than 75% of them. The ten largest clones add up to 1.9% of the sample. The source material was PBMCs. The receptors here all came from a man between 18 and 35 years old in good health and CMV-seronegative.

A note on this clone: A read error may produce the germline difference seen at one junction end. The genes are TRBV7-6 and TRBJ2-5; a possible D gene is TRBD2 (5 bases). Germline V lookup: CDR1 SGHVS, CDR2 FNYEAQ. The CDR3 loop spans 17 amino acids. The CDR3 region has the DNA TGTGCCAGCAGCTTAGACGGTCGGGGAGATAGACAAGTGACCCAGTACTTC. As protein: CASSLDGRGDRQVTQYF. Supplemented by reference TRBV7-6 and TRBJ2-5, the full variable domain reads GAGVSQSPRYKVTKRGQDVALRCDPISGHVSLYWYRQALGQGPEFLTYFNYEAQQDKSGLPNDRFSAERPEGSISTLTIQRTEQRDSAMYRCASSLDGRGDRQVTQYFGPGTRLLVL.

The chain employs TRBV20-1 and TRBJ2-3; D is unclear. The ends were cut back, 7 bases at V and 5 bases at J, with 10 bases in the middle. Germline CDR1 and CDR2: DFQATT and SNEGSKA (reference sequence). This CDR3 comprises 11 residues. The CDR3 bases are TGCAGTGTTACACTACTAGATACGCAGTATTTT. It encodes CSVTLLDTQYF.

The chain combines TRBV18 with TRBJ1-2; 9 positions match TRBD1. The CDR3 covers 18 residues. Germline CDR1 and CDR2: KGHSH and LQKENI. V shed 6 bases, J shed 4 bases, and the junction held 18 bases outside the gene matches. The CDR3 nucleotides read TGTGCCAGCTCCCTAAGCCTAGACACAGGGGGCGAAGGCTATGGCTACACCTTC. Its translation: CASSLSLDTGGEGYGYTF.

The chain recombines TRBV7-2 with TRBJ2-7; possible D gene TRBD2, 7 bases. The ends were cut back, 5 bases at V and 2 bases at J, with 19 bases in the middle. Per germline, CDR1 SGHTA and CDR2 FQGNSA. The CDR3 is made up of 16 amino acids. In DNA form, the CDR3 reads TGTGCCAGCAGCCCTCACGGGGGGCCTATCCCCTACGAGCAGTACTTC. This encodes CASSPHGGPIPYEQYF.

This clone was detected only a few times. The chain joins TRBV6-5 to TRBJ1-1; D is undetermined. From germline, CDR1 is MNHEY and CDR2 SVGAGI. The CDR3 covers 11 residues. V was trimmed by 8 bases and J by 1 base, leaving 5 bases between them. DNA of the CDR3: TGTGCCAGCTACTCGAACACTGAAGCTTTCTTT. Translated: CASYSNTEAFF.